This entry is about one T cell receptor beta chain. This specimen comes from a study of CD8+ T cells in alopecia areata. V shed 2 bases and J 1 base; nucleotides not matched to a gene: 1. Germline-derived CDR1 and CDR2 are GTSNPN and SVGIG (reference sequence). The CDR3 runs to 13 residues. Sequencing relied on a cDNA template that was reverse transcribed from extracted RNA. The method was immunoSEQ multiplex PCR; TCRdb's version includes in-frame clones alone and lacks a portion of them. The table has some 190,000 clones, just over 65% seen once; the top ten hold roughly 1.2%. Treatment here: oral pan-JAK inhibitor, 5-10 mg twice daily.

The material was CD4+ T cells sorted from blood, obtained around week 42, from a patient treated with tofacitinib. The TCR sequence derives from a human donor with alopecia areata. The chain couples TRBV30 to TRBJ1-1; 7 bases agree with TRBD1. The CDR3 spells CAWSRDRNTEAFF. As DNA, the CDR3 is TGTGCCTGGAGTCGGGACAGGAACACTGAAGCTTTCTTT.